Below are 6 T cell receptor beta chains sequenced from a single sample in a study of blood T cell repertoires in COVID-19. Data came from immunoSEQ multiplex PCR; TCRdb stores just in-frame clones and leaves some out. The top ten clones hold 2% to 3% of a sample with fewer than 300,000 clones, around 87% of them seen once. The sequenced sample consisted of peripheral blood. These receptors all stem from a woman between 50 and 59 years old with acute or convalescent COVID-19.

V usage is TRBV9 and J usage is TRBJ2-3; D perhaps matches TRBD2 (7 bases). Germline loops: CDR1 SGDLS, CDR2 YYNGEE. V shed 3 bases and J shed 1 base, with 15 bases lying between them. The length of the CDR3 is 16 residues. For the CDR3, the DNA is TGTGCCAGCAGCGGCCCGAAGGGGGGGGGCACAGATACGCAGTATTTT. As protein: CASSGPKGGGTDTQYF.

The chain joins TRBV30 to TRBJ2-5; 8 bases fit TRBD1. Germline V gene sequence: CDR1 GTSNPN, CDR2 SVGIG (reference sequence). Trimming took 4 bases from V and 9 from J; bases not matched to a gene: 7. This CDR3 has 12 residues. CDR3 sequence reads: CAWTTDRVAQYF. The CDR3 nucleotides read TGTGCCTGGACAACGGACAGGGTTGCCCAGTACTTC.

The genes are TRBV27 and TRBJ2-7, with D uncertain. The CDR3 spans 15 residues. Germline CDR1 MNHEY, CDR2 SMNVEV (reference sequence). Trimming left V 1 base short and J 1 base short, with 11 bases between. CDR3 sequence reads: CASSLFGYGSYEQYF. CDR3 in DNA: TGTGCCAGCAGTTTATTCGGGTACGGGTCCTACGAGCAGTACTTC.

This clone was seen once. The chain couples TRBV7-3 to TRBJ2-3; 8 bases line up with TRBD2. Trimming removed 5 bases from V and 4 bases from J; junction bases left unmatched: 14. This CDR3 contains 17 residues. Germline V lookup: CDR1 SGHTA, CDR2 FQGTGA. The CDR3 sequence: CASSPVGGRFVADTQYF. The CDR3 DNA follows: TGTGCCAGCAGCCCCGTTGGCGGGAGGTTTGTGGCAGATACGCAGTATTTT. Filled out from reference TRBV7-3 and TRBJ2-3, the complete variable domain reads GAGVSQTPSNKVTEKGKYVELRCDPISGHTALYWYRQSLGQGPEFLIYFQGTGAADDSGLPNDRFFAVRPEGSVSTLKIQRTERGDSAVYLCASSPVGGRFVADTQYFGPGTRLTVL.

V usage is TRBV18 and J usage is TRBJ2-5, with D maybe TRBD1 (6 bases). Trimming took 2 bases from V and 5 from J, leaving 9 bases between them. Germline CDR1 KGHSH, CDR2 LQKENI. The CDR3 sequence is 13 residues long. The chain's CDR3 is CASSPGQRETQYF. The CDR3 DNA reads TGTGCCAGCTCACCAGGACAGCGGGAGACCCAGTACTTC.

The genes are TRBV6-6 and TRBJ2-7, with TRBD1 matching 10 bases. The germline V gene has CDR1 MNHNY and CDR2 SVGAGI (reference sequence). This CDR3 contains 14 residues. With V trimmed by 6 bases and J by 4 bases, 6 bases remained unmatched. The CDR3: CASRDRGWSYEQYF. As DNA, the CDR3 is TGTGCCAGCAGGGACAGGGGGTGGTCGTACGAGCAGTACTTC.